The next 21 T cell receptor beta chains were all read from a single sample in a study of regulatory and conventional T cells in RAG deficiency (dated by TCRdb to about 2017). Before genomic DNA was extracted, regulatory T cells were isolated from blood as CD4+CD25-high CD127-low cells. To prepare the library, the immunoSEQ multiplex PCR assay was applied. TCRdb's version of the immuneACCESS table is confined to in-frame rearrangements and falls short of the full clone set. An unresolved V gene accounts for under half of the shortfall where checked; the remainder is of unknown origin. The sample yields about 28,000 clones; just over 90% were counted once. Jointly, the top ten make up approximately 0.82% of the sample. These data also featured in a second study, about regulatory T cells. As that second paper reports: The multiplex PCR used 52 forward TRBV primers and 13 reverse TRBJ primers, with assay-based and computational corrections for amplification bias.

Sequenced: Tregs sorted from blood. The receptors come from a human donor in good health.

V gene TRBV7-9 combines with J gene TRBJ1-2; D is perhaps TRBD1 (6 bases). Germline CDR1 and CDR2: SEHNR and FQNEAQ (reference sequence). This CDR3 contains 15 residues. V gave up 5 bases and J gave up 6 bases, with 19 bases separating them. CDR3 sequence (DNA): TGTGCCAGCAGCCATACCACAGGGTTACGGGATGGCTACACCTTC. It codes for CASSHTTGLRDGYTF.

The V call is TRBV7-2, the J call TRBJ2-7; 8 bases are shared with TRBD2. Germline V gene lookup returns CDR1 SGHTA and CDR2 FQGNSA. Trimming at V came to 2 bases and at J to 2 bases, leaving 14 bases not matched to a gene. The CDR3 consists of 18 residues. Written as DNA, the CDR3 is TGTGCCAGCAGCTTAAGGGTGGTGACGGGGGGGCCTGCCTACGAGCAGTACTTC. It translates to CASSLRVVTGGPAYEQYF.

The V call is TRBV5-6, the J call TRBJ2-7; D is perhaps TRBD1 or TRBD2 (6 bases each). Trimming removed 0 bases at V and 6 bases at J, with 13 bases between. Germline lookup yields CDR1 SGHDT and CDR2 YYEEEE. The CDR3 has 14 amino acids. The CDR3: CASSLVGGLLEQYF. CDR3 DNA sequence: TGTGCCAGCAGCTTGGTGGGGGGCCTACTCGAGCAGTACTTC.

CDR3 sequence: CSASDQETQYF. CDR3 bases: TGCAGTGCTAGTGACCAAGAGACCCAGTACTTC. The rearrangement uses TRBV20-1 and TRBJ2-5; D is unclear. The V and J ends lost 3 bases and 0 bases respectively, with 2 bases between them. Looked up from germline, CDR1 is DFQATT and CDR2 is SNEGSKA (reference sequence). CDR3 length: 11 residues.

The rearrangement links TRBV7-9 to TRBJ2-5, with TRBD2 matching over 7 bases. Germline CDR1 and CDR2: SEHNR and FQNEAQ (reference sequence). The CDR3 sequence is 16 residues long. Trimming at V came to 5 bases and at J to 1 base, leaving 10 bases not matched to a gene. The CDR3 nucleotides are TGTGCCAGCAGCCGAGGGACGCAGCGGGGCCAAGAGACCCAGTACTTC. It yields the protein CASSRGTQRGQETQYF.

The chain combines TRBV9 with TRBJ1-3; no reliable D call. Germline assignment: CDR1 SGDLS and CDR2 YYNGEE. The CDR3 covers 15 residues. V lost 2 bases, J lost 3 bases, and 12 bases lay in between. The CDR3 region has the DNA TGTGCCAGCAGCGTTGACCCCGGACGTGGAAACACCATATATTTT. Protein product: CASSVDPGRGNTIYF.

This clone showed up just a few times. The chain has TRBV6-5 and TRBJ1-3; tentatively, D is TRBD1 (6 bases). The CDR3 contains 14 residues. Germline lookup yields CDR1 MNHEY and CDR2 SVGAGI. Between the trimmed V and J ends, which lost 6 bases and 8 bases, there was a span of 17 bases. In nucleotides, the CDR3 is TGTGCCAGCAGCCTGATGGGGGGGGCCGACACCATATATTTT. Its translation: CASSLMGGADTIYF.

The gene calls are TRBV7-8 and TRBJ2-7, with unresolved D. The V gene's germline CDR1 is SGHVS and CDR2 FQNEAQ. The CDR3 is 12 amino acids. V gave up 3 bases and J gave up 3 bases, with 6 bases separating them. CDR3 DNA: TGTGCCAGCAGCTTTAGTGACTACGAGCAGTACTTC. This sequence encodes CASSFSDYEQYF.

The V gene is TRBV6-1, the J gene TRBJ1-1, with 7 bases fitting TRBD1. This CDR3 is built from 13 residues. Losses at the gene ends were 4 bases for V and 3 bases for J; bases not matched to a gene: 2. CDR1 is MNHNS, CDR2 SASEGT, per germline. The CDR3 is CASSGTGDTEAFF. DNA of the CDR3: TGTGCCAGCAGTGGCACAGGGGACACTGAAGCTTTCTTT.

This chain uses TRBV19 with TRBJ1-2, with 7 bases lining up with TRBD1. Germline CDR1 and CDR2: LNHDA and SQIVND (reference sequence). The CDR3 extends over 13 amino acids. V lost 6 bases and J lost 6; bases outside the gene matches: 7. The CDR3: CASRLQGRNGYTF. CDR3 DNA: TGTGCCAGTAGGCTACAGGGGCGGAATGGCTACACCTTC.

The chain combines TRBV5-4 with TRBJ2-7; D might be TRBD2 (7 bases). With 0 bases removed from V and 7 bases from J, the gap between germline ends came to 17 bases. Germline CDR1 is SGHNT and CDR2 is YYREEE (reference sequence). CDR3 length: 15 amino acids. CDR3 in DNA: TGTGCCAGCAGCTTGGGGGACGCGGGGGCCTTGGAGCAGTACTTC. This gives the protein CASSLGDAGALEQYF.

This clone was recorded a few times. CDR3 sequence (DNA): TGTGCCAGTAACCGTGGCAGGTTCGATGGCTACACCTTC. It specifies CASNRGRFDGYTF. V gene TRBV19 combines with J gene TRBJ1-2; the D is unclear. This CDR3 spans 13 amino acids. Germline-derived CDR1 and CDR2 are LNHDA and SQIVND (reference sequence). The germline V and J ends were trimmed by 7 bases and 6 bases, with 15 bases remaining between them.

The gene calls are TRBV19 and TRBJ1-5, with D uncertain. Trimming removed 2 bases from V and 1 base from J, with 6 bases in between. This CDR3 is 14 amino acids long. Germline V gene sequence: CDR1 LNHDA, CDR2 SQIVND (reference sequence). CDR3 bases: TGTGCCAGTAGTATAATAGCAAGCAATCAGCCCCAGCATTTT. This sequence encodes CASSIIASNQPQHF.

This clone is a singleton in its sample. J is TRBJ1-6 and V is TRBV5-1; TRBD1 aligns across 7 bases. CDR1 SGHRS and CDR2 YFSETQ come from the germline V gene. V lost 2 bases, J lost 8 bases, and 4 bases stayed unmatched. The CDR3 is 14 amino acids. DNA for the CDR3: TGCGCCAGCAGCTTAGAGGGGGCGTATTCACCCCTCCACTTT. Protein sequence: CASSLEGAYSPLHF.

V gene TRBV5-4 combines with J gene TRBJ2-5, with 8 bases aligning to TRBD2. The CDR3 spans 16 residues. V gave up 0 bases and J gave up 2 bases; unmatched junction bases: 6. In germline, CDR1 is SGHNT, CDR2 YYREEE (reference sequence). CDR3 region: CASSLDAAGEQETQYF. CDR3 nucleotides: TGTGCCAGCAGCTTGGACGCAGCGGGGGAACAAGAGACCCAGTACTTC.

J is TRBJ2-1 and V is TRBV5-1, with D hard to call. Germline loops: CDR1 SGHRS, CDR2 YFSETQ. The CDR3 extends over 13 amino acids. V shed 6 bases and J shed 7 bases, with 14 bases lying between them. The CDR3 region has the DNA TGCGCCAGCACCCCCCGCCCATTAAATGAGCAGTTCTTC. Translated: CASTPRPLNEQFF.

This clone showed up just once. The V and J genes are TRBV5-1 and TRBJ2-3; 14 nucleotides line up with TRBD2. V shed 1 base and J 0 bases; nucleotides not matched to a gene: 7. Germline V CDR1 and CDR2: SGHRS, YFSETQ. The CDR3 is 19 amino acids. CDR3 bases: TGCGCCAGCAGCTTGTGGGGGACTAGCGGGGGCCTTAGCACAGATACGCAGTATTTT. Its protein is CASSLWGTSGGLSTDTQYF.

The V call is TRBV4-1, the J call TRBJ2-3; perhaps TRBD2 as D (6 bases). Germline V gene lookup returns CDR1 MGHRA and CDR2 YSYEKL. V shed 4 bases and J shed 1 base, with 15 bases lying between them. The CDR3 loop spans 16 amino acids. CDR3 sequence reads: CASSPRRRGGTDTQYF. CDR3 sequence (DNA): TGCGCCAGCAGCCCTCGGCGGCGGGGAGGCACAGATACGCAGTATTTT.

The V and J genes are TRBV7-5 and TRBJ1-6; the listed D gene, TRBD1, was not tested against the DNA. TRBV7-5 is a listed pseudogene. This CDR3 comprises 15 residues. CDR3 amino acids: CARSDQDRVNSPLHF. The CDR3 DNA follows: TGTGCCAGAAGCGATCAGGACAGGGTAAATTCACCCCTCCACTTT.

The CDR3 DNA sequence: TGTGCCAGCAGTGACCAGGGCCGCTCCTACAATGAGCAGTTCTTC. Protein product: CASSDQGRSYNEQFF. V usage is TRBV6-1 and J usage is TRBJ2-1, with a possible D match to TRBD1 (5 bases). CDR3 length equals 15 residues. Germline CDR1 MNHNS, CDR2 SASEGT. The V gene lost 3 bases and the J gene lost 0 bases, with 9 bases spanning the gap.

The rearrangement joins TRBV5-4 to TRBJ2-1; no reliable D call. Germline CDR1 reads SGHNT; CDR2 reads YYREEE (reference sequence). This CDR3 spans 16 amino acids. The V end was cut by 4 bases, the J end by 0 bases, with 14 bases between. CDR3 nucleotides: TGTGCCAGCAGCACCCGTACTGCCCACTCCTACAATGAGCAGTTCTTC. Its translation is CASSTRTAHSYNEQFF.